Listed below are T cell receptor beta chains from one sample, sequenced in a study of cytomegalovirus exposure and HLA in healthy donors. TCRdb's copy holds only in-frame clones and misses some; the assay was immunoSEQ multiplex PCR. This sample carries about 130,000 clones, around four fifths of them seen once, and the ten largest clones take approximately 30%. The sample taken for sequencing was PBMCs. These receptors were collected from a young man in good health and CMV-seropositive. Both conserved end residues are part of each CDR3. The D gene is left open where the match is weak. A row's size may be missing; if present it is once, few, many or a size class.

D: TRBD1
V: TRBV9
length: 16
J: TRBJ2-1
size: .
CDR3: CASSVRQGSGYNEQFF
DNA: TGTGCCAGCAGCGTCCGACAGGGCTCGGGGTACAATGAGCAGTTCTTC

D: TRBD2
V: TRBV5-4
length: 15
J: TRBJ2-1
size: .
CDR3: CASSPAGDSYNEQFF
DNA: TGTGCCAGCAGCCCTGCGGGGGACTCCTACAATGAGCAGTTCTTC

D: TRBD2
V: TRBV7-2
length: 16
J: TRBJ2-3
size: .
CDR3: CASSLKSGGATDTQYF
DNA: TGTGCCAGCAGCTTAAAGAGCGGGGGGGCAACAGATACGCAGTATTTT

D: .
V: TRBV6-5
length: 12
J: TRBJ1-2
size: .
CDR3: CASSPDSYGYTF
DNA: TGTGCCAGCAGCCCAGACAGCTATGGCTACACCTTC

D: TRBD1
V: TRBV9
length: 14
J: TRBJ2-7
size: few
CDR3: CASSNRDREYEQYF
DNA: TGTGCCAGCAGCAACCGGGACAGGGAGTATGAGCAGTACTTC

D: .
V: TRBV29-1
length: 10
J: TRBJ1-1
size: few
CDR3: CSAGNTEAFF
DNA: TGCAGCGCAGGGAACACTGAAGCTTTCTTT

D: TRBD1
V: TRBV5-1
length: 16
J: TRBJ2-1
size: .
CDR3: CASSLGGTGGLNEQFF
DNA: TGCGCCAGCAGCTTGGGGGGGACAGGTGGCCTCAATGAGCAGTTCTTC

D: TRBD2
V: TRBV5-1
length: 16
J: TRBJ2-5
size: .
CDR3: CASSSSAGGRQETQYF
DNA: TGCGCCAGCAGCTCCTCAGCGGGAGGACGCCAAGAGACCCAGTACTTC

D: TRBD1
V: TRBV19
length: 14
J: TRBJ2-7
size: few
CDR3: CASRPGQLLGEQYF
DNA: TGTGCCAGTAGACCGGGACAGCTCCTAGGGGAGCAGTACTTC

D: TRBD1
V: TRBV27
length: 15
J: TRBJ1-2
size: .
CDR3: CASSSSTGMEYGYTF
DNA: TGTGCCAGCAGTTCCTCGACAGGGATGGAGTATGGCTACACCTTC

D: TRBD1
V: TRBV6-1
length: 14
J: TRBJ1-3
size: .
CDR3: CASYGTGAGNTIYF
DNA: TGTGCCAGCTATGGAACAGGGGCTGGAAACACCATATATTTT

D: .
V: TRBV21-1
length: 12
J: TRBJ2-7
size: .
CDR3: CASHQGIHEQYF
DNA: TGTGCCAGCCACCAGGGGATCCACGAGCAGTACTTC

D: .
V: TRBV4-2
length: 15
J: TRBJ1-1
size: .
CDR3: CASSQGTNRVTEAFF
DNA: TGTGCCAGCAGCCAAGGTACCAACAGGGTAACTGAAGCTTTCTTT

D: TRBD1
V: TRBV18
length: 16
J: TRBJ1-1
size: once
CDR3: CASSPGTGDPNTEAFF
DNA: TGTGCCAGCTCACCTGGGACAGGGGACCCGAACACTGAAGCTTTCTTT

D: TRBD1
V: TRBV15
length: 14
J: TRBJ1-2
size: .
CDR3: CATSRAGQGGGYTF
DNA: TGTGCCACCAGCAGAGCCGGACAGGGCGGAGGCTACACCTTC

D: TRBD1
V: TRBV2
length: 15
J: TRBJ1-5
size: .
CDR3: CASSWTGAEDQPQHF
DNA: TGTGCCAGCAGCTGGACAGGGGCGGAGGATCAGCCCCAGCATTTT

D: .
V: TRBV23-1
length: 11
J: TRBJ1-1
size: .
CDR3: CASNLIAEAFF
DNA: TGCGCCAGCAATTTAATTGCTGAAGCTTTCTTT

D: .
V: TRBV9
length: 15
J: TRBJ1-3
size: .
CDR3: CASSVAEHSGNTIYF
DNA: TGTGCCAGCAGCGTAGCTGAACACTCTGGAAACACCATATATTTT

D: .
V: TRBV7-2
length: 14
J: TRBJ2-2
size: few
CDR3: CASSLRRGVGELFF
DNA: TGTGCCAGCAGCCTCAGAAGAGGTGTCGGGGAGCTGTTTTTT

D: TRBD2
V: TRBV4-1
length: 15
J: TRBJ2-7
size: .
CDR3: CASSQDGGGTYEQYF
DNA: TGCGCCAGCAGCCAAGACGGCGGGGGAACCTACGAGCAGTACTTC

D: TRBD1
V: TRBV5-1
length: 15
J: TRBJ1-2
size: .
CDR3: CASSSDRPANYGYTF
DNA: TGCGCCAGCAGCTCGGACAGGCCAGCTAACTATGGCTACACCTTC

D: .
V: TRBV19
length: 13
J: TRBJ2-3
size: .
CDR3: CASSSDVLNTQYF
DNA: TGTGCCAGTAGTTCCGATGTCCTAAATACGCAGTATTTT

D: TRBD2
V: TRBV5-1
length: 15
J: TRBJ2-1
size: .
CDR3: CASSLTTSGSGEQFF
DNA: TGCGCCAGCAGCTTAACCACTAGCGGGAGCGGGGAGCAGTTCTTC

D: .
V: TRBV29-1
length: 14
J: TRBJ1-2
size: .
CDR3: CSVDEVSDNYGYTF
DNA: TGCAGCGTTGATGAGGTTTCAGATAACTATGGCTACACCTTC

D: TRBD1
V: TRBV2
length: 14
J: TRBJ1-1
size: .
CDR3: CASTRTGYNTEAFF
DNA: TGTGCCAGCACGAGGACAGGGTACAACACTGAAGCTTTCTTT

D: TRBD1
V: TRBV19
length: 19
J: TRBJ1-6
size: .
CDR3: CASHRTGISPSSYNSPLHF
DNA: TGTGCCAGTCATAGGACAGGGATTTCACCGAGCTCCTATAATTCACCCCTCCACTTT

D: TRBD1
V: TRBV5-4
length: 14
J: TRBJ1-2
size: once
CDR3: CASSLLGQGLGYTF
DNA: TGTGCCAGCAGCTTGTTAGGACAGGGGCTTGGCTACACCTTC

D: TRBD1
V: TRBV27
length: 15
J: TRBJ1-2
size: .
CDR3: CASSPRTGGAYGYTF
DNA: TGTGCCAGCAGTCCAAGGACAGGGGGCGCTTATGGCTACACCTTC

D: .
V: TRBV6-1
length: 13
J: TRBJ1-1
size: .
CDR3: CASSPVMNTEAFF
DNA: TGTGCCAGCAGTCCGGTCATGAACACTGAAGCTTTCTTT

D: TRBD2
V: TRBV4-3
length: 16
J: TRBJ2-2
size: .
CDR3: CASSRTSGGRGGELFF
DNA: TGCGCCAGCAGCAGAACTAGCGGGGGCCGAGGTGGGGAGCTGTTTTTT

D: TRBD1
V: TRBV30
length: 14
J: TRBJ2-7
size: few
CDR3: CAWSTGTGNYEQYF
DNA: TGTGCCTGGAGTACCGGGACAGGGAACTACGAGCAGTACTTC

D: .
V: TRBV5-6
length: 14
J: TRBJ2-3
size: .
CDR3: CASSPGFRTDTQYF
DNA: TGTGCCAGCAGCCCAGGATTTCGCACAGATACGCAGTATTTT

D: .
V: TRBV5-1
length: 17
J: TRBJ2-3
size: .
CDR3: CASSPSPQTSRTDTQYF
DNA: TGCGCCAGCAGCCCCTCCCCCCAAACTAGCCGCACAGATACGCAGTATTTT

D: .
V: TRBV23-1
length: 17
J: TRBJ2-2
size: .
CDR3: CASMLLTDTSRTGELFF
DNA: TGCGCCAGCATGCTACTTACAGATACTTCGCGCACCGGGGAGCTGTTTTTT

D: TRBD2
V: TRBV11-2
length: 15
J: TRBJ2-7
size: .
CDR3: CASSPLGGTFYEQYF
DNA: TGTGCCAGCAGCCCTTTGGGGGGGACCTTCTACGAGCAGTACTTC

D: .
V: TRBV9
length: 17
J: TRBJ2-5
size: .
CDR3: CASSYTMTGTDQETQYF
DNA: TGTGCCAGCAGCTATACCATGACAGGAACCGACCAAGAGACCCAGTACTTC

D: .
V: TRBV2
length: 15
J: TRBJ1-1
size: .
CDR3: CASSALGTEGGEAFF
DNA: TGTGCCAGCAGTGCGTTAGGGACCGAGGGGGGGGAAGCTTTCTTT

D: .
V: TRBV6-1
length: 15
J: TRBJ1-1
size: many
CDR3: CASSATGIGNTEAFF
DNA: TGTGCCAGCAGTGCAACAGGTATTGGGAACACTGAAGCTTTCTTT

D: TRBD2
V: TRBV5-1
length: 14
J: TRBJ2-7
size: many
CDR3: CASSSTSGSYEQYF
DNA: TGCGCCAGCAGCTCCACTAGCGGGAGCTACGAGCAGTACTTC

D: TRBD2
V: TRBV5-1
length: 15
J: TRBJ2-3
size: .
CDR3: CASSWTSGGADTQYF
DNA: TGCGCCAGCAGCTGGACTAGCGGGGGGGCAGATACGCAGTATTTT

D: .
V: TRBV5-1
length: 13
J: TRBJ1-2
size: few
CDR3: CASSLDRDYGYTF
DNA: TGCGCCAGCAGCTTGGACAGAGACTATGGCTACACCTTC

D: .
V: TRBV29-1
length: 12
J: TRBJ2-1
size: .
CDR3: CSVWTGYNEQFF
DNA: TGCAGCGTCTGGACTGGCTACAATGAGCAGTTCTTC

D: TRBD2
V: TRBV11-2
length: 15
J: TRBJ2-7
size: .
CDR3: CASSLVVPPGGEQYF
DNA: TGTGCCAGCAGCTTAGTAGTCCCCCCGGGGGGCGAGCAGTACTTC

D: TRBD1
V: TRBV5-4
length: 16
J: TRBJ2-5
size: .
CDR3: CASSLAKDRGGETQYF
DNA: TGTGCCAGCAGCTTGGCTAAGGACAGGGGAGGTGAGACCCAGTACTTC

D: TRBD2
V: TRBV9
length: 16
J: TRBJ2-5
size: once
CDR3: CASSVDGSGVGETQYF
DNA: TGTGCCAGCAGCGTAGATGGTAGCGGGGTCGGAGAGACCCAGTACTTC

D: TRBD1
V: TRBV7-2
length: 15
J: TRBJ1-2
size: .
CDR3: CASSLSGTDFYGYTF
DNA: TGTGCCAGCAGTTTGTCTGGGACAGACTTCTATGGCTACACCTTC

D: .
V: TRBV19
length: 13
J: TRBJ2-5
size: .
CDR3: CASRRWAGETQYF
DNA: TGTGCCAGTAGAAGGTGGGCCGGAGAGACCCAGTACTTC

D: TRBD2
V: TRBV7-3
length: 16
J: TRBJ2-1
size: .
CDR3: CASSPKSGRANNEQFF
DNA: TGTGCCAGCAGCCCGAAATCAGGGAGGGCTAACAATGAGCAGTTCTTC

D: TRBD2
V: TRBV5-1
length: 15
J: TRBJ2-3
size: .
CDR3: CASRPLAGGTDTQYF
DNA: TGCGCCAGCAGGCCTCTAGCGGGGGGGACAGATACGCAGTATTTT

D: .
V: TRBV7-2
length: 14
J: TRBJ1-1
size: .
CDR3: CASSLVQSRGEAFF
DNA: TGTGCCAGCAGCTTAGTTCAATCAAGGGGTGAAGCTTTCTTT

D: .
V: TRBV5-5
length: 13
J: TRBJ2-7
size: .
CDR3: CASSLGPGYEQYF
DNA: TGTGCCAGCAGCTTGGGGCCAGGCTACGAGCAGTACTTC

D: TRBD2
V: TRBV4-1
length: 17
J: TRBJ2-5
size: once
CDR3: CASSLPRLAGGRETQYF
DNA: TGCGCCAGCAGCCTCCCCAGACTAGCGGGGGGCAGGGAGACCCAGTACTTC

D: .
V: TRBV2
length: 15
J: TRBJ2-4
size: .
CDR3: CASSEGESAKNIQYF
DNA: TGTGCCAGCAGTGAAGGGGAGAGCGCAAAAAACATTCAGTACTTC